The 22 T cell receptor beta chains in this list originate from one sample, sequenced in a study of T cell responses to AZD1222 COVID-19 vaccine. Libraries were prepared by immunoSEQ multiplex PCR; TCRdb keeps only in-frame clonotypes and omits some of them. The table records around 120,000 clones, just under 95% of them present only once. Sequenced here: peripheral blood, sampled on day 0 of AZD1222 vaccination. Source of these receptors: an adult in good health.

This chain links TRBV6-5 with TRBJ2-2; 9 positions match TRBD1. This CDR3 is built from 15 residues. CDR1 and CDR2 (germline): MNHEY, SVGAGI. The trim removed 7 bases at V and 4 bases at J, leaving 7 bases unmatched. The CDR3 DNA reads as TGTGCCAGCAAAGGAACAGGGGGCCCCACCGGGGAGCTGTTTTTT. Residues: CASKGTGGPTGELFF.

The V and J genes are TRBV27 and TRBJ2-1, with D possibly being TRBD1 (6 bases). In germline, CDR1 is MNHEY, CDR2 SMNVEV (reference sequence). Trimming shortened V by 7 bases and J by 9 bases, and 16 bases separated the two germline ends. The CDR3 sequence is 13 residues long. The CDR3 spells CASNQGFGGEQFF. As DNA, the CDR3 is TGTGCCAGCAACCAGGGGTTCGGTGGTGAGCAGTTCTTC.

The chain links TRBV27 to TRBJ2-2, with D perhaps matching TRBD2 (6 bases). Trimming shortened V by 4 bases and J by 6 bases, and 15 bases separated the two germline ends. From germline, CDR1 is MNHEY and CDR2 SMNVEV (reference sequence). This CDR3 spans 15 amino acids. The CDR3: CASSSTRTPPGELFF. The CDR3 DNA sequence: TGTGCCAGCAGTTCGACTAGGACGCCCCCCGGGGAGCTGTTTTTT.

V gene TRBV28 combines with J gene TRBJ1-5, with D hard to call. There are 14 residues in the CDR3. Germline V gene sequence: CDR1 MDHEN, CDR2 SYDVKM. V was shortened by 6 bases and J by 4 bases, with 13 bases between the two germline ends. The DNA of the CDR3 is TGTGCCAGCAGGACTCTAGGCGTAAATCAGCCCCAGCATTTT. Protein product: CASRTLGVNQPQHF.

V is TRBV3-1 (or the pseudogene TRBV3-2) and J is TRBJ2-7, with 15 bases lining up with TRBD2. Trimming removed 1 base from V and 9 bases from J; junction bases left unmatched: 4. The CDR3 is made up of 15 amino acids. The germline gives CDR1 LGHDT, CDR2 YNNKEL (reference sequence). CDR3 sequence: CASSQGTSGRGVQYF. DNA of the CDR3: TGTGCCAGCAGCCAAGGGACTAGCGGGAGGGGTGTGCAGTACTTC.

This clone was recorded a few times. This chain links TRBV10-2 with TRBJ2-7, with 9 bases aligning to TRBD2. J lost 3 bases, V lost 8 bases, and 11 bases had no gene match. Germline V gene lookup returns CDR1 WSHSY and CDR2 SAAADI. CDR3 size: 15 residues. CDR3 sequence (DNA): TGCGCCAGCCTAGATAGGACTAGCGCAAACTACGAGCAGTACTTC. Translation: CASLDRTSANYEQYF.

The V call is TRBV19, the J call TRBJ1-4; no definite D call. The V gene's germline CDR1 is LNHDA and CDR2 SQIVND (reference sequence). This CDR3 comprises 12 residues. With 7 bases removed from V and 6 bases from J, the gap between germline ends came to 9 bases. The CDR3 DNA follows: TGTGCCAGTACGCACGGGGATGAAAAACTGTTTTTT. Translation: CASTHGDEKLFF.

The gene calls are TRBV28 and TRBJ2-2; no reliable D call. Trimming removed 6 bases from V and 5 bases from J, with 10 bases in between. The V gene's germline CDR1 is MDHEN and CDR2 SYDVKM. The CDR3 extends over 13 amino acids. The CDR3, as DNA: TGTGCCAGCAGACAAATGGGGACCGGGGAGCTGTTTTTT. Encoded protein: CASRQMGTGELFF.

The chain is built from TRBV5-5 and TRBJ1-6; D gene uncertain. The CDR3 sequence is 17 residues long. V was cut by 4 bases and J by 4 bases, with 18 bases left in between. Germline lookup yields CDR1 SGHKS and CDR2 YYEKEE (reference sequence). This CDR3 is CASSPGGAPGYNSPLHF. In DNA form, the CDR3 reads TGTGCCAGCAGCCCGGGAGGCGCTCCAGGTTATAATTCACCCCTCCACTTT.

This clone was detected once. In DNA, the CDR3 is TGTGCCAGTAGTCCAACCCAGGGTGGCGGAAACACCATATATTTT. Translation gives CASSPTQGGGNTIYF. The V and J genes are TRBV19 and TRBJ1-3; D may be TRBD1 (5 bases). The CDR3 extends over 15 amino acids. The V end was cut by 5 bases, the J end by 4 bases, with 15 bases between. CDR1 and CDR2 from the germline V gene are LNHDA and SQIVND (reference sequence).

The chain recombines TRBV7-2 with TRBJ1-6; the D is unclear. Germline CDR1 reads SGHTA; CDR2 reads FQGNSA. V lost 5 bases and J lost 8, with 13 bases in between. The CDR3 runs to 14 residues. In DNA, the CDR3 is TGTGCCAGCAGCCGTGATAGGGCTTATTCACCCCTCCACTTT. Its protein is CASSRDRAYSPLHF.

The V gene is TRBV14, the J gene TRBJ1-4, with D unresolved. Germline CDR1 reads SGHDN; CDR2 reads FVKESK. The V and J ends lost 2 bases and 7 bases respectively, with 11 bases between them. CDR3 length: 14 amino acids. The CDR3 DNA follows: TGTGCCAGCAGCCAACTGGAAGCGGGTGAAAAACTGTTTTTT. Encoded protein: CASSQLEAGEKLFF. The full variable domain, with the rest looked up from reference TRBV14 and TRBJ1-4, is EAGVTQFPSHSVIEKGQTVTLRCDPISGHDNLYWYRRVMGKEIKFLLHFVKESKQDESGMPNNRFLAERTGGTYSTLKVQPAELEDSGVYFCASSQLEAGEKLFFGSGTQLSVL.

The chain has TRBV4-1 and TRBJ2-7; D possibly corresponds to TRBD2 (6 bases). The germline V gene encodes CDR1 MGHRA and CDR2 YSYEKL. Trimming took off 1 base at V and 1 base at J, with 11 bases between the two ends. The length of the CDR3 is 15 residues. In DNA form, the CDR3 reads TGCGCCAGCAGCCAAGGGCGGGACTCGTCCTACGAGCAGTACTTC. As protein: CASSQGRDSSYEQYF.

The rearrangement uses TRBV2 and TRBJ2-1; D may be TRBD1 (6 bases). With 4 bases removed from V and 7 bases from J, the gap between germline ends came to 23 bases. The CDR3 runs 17 residues. Looked up from germline, CDR1 is SNHLY and CDR2 is FYNNEI. CDR3 sequence (DNA): TGTGCCAGCAGTGTTACAGGGACCGTGACTATAGGTAATGAGCAGTTCTTC. Translated: CASSVTGTVTIGNEQFF.

The chain couples TRBV28 to TRBJ1-2; D is possibly TRBD1 (5 bases). V lost 4 bases and J lost 3, with 21 bases in between. CDR3 length equals 17 residues. Per the germline V gene, CDR1 is MDHEN and CDR2 is SYDVKM. In nucleotides, the CDR3 is TGTGCCAGCAGTTCCCGAACCGCACAGGCGCTATACTATGGCTACACCTTC. Translated: CASSSRTAQALYYGYTF.

The chain joins TRBV18 to TRBJ2-7; 10 nucleotides align to TRBD2. Germline CDR1 KGHSH, CDR2 LQKENI. The length of the CDR3 is 13 residues. Losses at the gene ends were 3 bases for V and 11 bases for J; bases not matched to a gene: 7. The CDR3 DNA sequence: TGTGCCAGCTCACCGCTAGCGGGAGATCCGGAGTACTTC. Its protein product is CASSPLAGDPEYF.

The V and J genes are TRBV28 and TRBJ1-2, with 7 bases fitting TRBD1. Per the germline V gene, CDR1 is MDHEN and CDR2 is SYDVKM. This CDR3 is built from 14 residues. J was trimmed by 4 bases and V by 6 bases; bases with no gene match: 8. Here the CDR3 reads CASSPGQETYGYTF. CDR3 nucleotide sequence: TGTGCCAGCAGCCCAGGACAGGAAACCTATGGCTACACCTTC.

This chain uses TRBV6-5 with TRBJ1-5, with D maybe TRBD1 (6 bases). This CDR3 has 16 amino acids. Germline values: CDR1 MNHEY, CDR2 SVGAGI. The V end lost 4 bases, the J end lost 9 bases, and 22 bases lay between the germline ends. The CDR3 DNA sequence: TGTGCCAGCAGTTCCCTAGGGCAGGGGCCAGTCGGGCCCCAGCATTTT. It encodes CASSSLGQGPVGPQHF.

The genes are TRBV5-1 and TRBJ2-7; 12 nucleotides line up with TRBD2. CDR3 length: 16 residues. The J segment lost 4 bases and the V segment lost 0 bases, leaving 5 bases of the junction unmatched. Germline lookup yields CDR1 SGHRS and CDR2 YFSETQ. This chain's CDR3 is CASSLELAGGMYEQYF. In DNA form, the CDR3 reads TGCGCCAGCAGCTTGGAACTAGCGGGAGGTATGTACGAGCAGTACTTC.

The V gene is TRBV5-1, the J gene TRBJ1-1; no clear D. Germline CDR1 SGHRS, CDR2 YFSETQ. This CDR3 contains 13 residues. The V and J ends lost 0 bases and 0 bases respectively, with 3 bases between them. CDR3: CASSLAVNTEAFF. The CDR3, as DNA: TGCGCCAGCAGCTTGGCCGTGAACACTGAAGCTTTCTTT.

The chain combines TRBV29-1 with TRBJ1-1, with D uncertain. Germline assignment: CDR1 SQVTM and CDR2 ANQGSEA. This CDR3 comprises 12 residues. With 0 bases removed from V and 10 bases from J, the gap between germline ends came to 12 bases. The CDR3 DNA is TGCAGCGTTGAAGATGGGGTCTGGGGAGCTTTCTTT. Amino acid sequence: CSVEDGVWGAFF.

On this clone itself: Other DNA sequences within the sample encode an identical CDR3. The chain recombines TRBV28 with TRBJ2-2; D is undetermined. CDR3 length: 13 amino acids. Trimming stripped 7 bases from V and 2 bases from J, with 8 bases between. Germline V gives CDR1 MDHEN, CDR2 SYDVKM. CDR3 nucleotides: TGTGCCAGCAAACTCCTAAACACCGGGGAGCTGTTTTTT. Translated, it gives CASKLLNTGELFF.